Listed here is a single T cell receptor beta chain. Its antigen remains unknown. Each of the patients experienced relapse following autologous stem cell transplantation, and their brentuximab vedotin exposure differed. The assay was immunoSEQ multiplex PCR, and TCRdb's table has in-frame clones only and misses some. The sample records some 15,000 clones, about 83% being singletons. This entry is derived from a study of PD-1 blockade in classical Hodgkin lymphoma. General study results and limits: Compared with healthy donors, newly diagnosed patients reportedly showed lower baseline TCR diversity. Causes of the repertoire differences remain undefined, possibly disease activity or prior therapy.

CDR1 is MNHEY and CDR2 is SMNVEV in the germline V gene (reference sequence). The V end was cut by 2 bases, the J end by 0 bases, with 17 bases between. This CDR3 has 18 amino acids. The sample consisted of peripheral blood mononuclear cells (PBMCs), taken before the second cycle of nivolumab. The sequence came from a human donor with classical Hodgkin lymphoma. The chain has TRBV27 and TRBJ2-1; D could derive from TRBD1 or TRBD2 (5 bases each). The CDR3 DNA sequence: TGTGCCAGCAGTTTAGGACCCTGGGACCTCAGCTCCTACAATGAGCAGTTCTTC. Residues: CASSLGPWDLSSYNEQFF.